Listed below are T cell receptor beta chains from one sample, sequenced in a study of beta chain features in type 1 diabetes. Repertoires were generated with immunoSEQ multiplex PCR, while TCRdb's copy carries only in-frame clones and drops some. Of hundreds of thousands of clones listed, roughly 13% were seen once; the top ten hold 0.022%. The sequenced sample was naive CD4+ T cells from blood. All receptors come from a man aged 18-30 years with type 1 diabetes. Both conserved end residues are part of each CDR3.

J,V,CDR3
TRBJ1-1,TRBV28,CASLKQANTEAFF
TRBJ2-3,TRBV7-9,CASSLDRDADTQYF
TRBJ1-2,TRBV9,CASSSEGGVNGYTF
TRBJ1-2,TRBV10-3,CAISARGDGYTF
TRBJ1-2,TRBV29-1,CSVATGIYGYTF
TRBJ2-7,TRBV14,CASSRPGKGENEQYF
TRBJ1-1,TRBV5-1,CASSLGVNTEAFF
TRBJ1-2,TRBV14,CASSQGVARGGYTF
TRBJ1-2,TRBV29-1,CSVDIGEDYGYTF
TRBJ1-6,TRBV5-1,CASSLEAQSSSPLHF
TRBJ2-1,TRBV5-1,CASSTPTGERYNEQFF
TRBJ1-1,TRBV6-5,CVTRTNTEAFF
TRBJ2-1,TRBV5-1,CASSPGPRGSGNEQFF
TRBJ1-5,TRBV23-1,CASSRGGSGKNQPQHF
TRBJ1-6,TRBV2,CASVNIGDSPLHF
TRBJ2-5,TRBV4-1,CASSQGQGPKGETQYF
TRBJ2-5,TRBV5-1,CASSLVVSGGQETQYF
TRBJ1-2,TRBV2,CASRRQDSYGYTF
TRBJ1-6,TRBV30,CAWRTGHVPLHF
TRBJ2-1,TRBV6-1,CASSEARTGPYNEQFF
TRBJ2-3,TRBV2,CASNQALRDTDTQYF
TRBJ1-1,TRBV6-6,CASSYVGFLEAFF
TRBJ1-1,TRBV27,CASSPMDSKNTEAFF
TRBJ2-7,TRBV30,CAWRQVYEQYF
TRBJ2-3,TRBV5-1,CASSLRTSTDTQYF
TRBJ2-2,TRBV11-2,CASSPQTANTGELFF
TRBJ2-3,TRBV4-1,CASSQSRVTRTDTQYF
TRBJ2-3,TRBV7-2,CASSSPVTDTQYF
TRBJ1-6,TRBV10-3,CAISVDRDNSPLHF
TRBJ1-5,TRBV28,CASSLARGSQPQHF
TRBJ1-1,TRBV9,CASADGRTTEAFF
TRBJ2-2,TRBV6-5,CASRANTGELFF
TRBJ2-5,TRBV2,CASSEATLGETQYF
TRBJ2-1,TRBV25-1,CASSPTPGQGANEQFF
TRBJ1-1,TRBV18,CASSAGQGANTEAFF